The text below deals with one T cell receptor (beta chain). The target of this receptor is not known. This entry comes from a study of cytomegalovirus exposure and HLA in healthy donors (dated by TCRdb to the late 2010s). Some background on the complete study: An earlier analysis of 587 of the donors reported around 280 Gb of sequence data and 117 million unique TCR beta sequences obtained from 150 million to 200 million T cells. Around 300 gigabases of sequencing data and some 85 million unique TCR sequences were included in an early release covering 550 to 650 HLA-typed donors. The genetic ancestry cluster associated with self-reported Caucasian donors included over 80% of the 300 to 450 genotyped donors. The aim of the study was to test whether cataloging public T cell receptors could identify signatures of past pathogen exposure. Using immunosequencing, the study profiled T cell repertoires from about 610 subjects and related those repertoires to cytomegalovirus serostatus. A separate validation cohort of 100 to 150 different subjects was used in addition to the 666-subject first cohort. To predict cytomegalovirus infection status, the study brought together high-throughput TCR immunosequencing, statistical association of individual TCRs with disease status, and machine learning. To study patterns of TCR occurrence, a later analysis re-analyzed previously published TCR beta repertoires from around 670 donors and added high-resolution HLA genotyping. In the later analysis, no new phenotypic data were used to find candidate immune exposures; instead, reliance was placed on TCR beta sequences and their occurrence across donors. To decide whether each TCR beta V gene segment behaved as functional or pseudogenic, an earlier analysis of approximately 600 of the donors relied on high-throughput TCR beta sequencing. Donor age, sex, ethnicity and CMV serostatus were collected together with the repertoire data. A later genetic analysis took genome-wide SNP genotypes for about three fifths of the roughly 670 donors and used that subset as a discovery cohort. Every repertoire in the discovery cohort had been generated on one and the same sequencing platform. HLA typing included class I and class II loci at four-digit resolution. Typing coverage varied by locus: roughly 629-640 donors for A, B, C, DRB1 and DQB1; 522 for DQA1; more than 600 for DPA1; approximately 470 for DPB1. A handful of DR-DQ haplotypes were handled as single units for association and clustering because linkage in the cohort was strong. Among 398 genotyped donors of the cohort, an average of about 220,000 unique TCR beta nucleotide sequences was sequenced per donor, of which roughly 17% were non-productive.

The cohort consisted of hundreds of healthy bone marrow donors. At the time of sampling, all cohort members were nominally healthy, though unrecorded immune exposures were likely present. The donor was CMV seropositive and belonged to the group of more than 250 seropositive cohort members. A peripheral blood sample was provided by each donor, and peripheral blood mononuclear cells were used for TCR beta sequencing. The Qiagen DNeasy Blood Extraction Kit was used to extract genomic DNA from the blood cell samples. Broad study findings and their caveats: Some IMGT-functional V segments, including TRBV6-2 and TRBV6-3, could not be distinguished by the 87-base-pair reads and were therefore excluded. In vitro tests confirmed that a few of the cytomegalovirus-associated TCR beta chains recognize cytomegalovirus antigens. The classifier was reported to diagnose cytomegalovirus status with high specificity and sensitivity in both the original cohort and the validation cohort. The study gave a list of 150 to 200 TCR beta chains associated with cytomegalovirus. Most CMV-associated TCR beta chains appeared to be HLA-restricted in a later analysis, and the HLA associations seemed to be driven largely by CMV exposure. Immune exposure information for the cohort was limited to CMV serostatus. When HLA alleles, especially DR and DQ, strongly co-occurred, TCR associations were difficult to assign to individual alleles. According to a later genetic analysis, donors in an Asian-associated ancestry cluster had fewer N-insertions in productive TCRs than the approximately 610-donor mean. Linkage disequilibrium might explain the correlated functional status among segregating V segments, but an unknown experimental factor could not be ruled out. The authors suggested that the approach could potentially be generalized to other disease states and immunological phenotypes. In a later analysis, TCR association rates were found to vary across HLA loci, with the most associated TCRs seen for DRB1 alleles and the fewest for HLA-C alleles. V-gene and J-gene trimming of TCR beta chains was associated with a missense DCLRE1C variant in a later genetic analysis, and the association was replicated in an independent cohort. A further reported finding was that TCR beta sequences accurately predicted the HLA-A and HLA-B alleles for most subjects in the first cohort. Compared with equally common non-associated chains, HLA-associated TCR beta chains in a later analysis were more clonally expanded and had lower generation probabilities. Sequencing depth was assumed to be roughly uniform across donors in the presence/absence analyses, though that assumption may not hold. A later analysis reported that several top co-occurrence clusters appeared linked to parvovirus B19, influenza, CMV and Epstein-Barr virus. Most TCR sequences were observed very rarely across donors, whereas some public TCRs were present in many individuals. Only TCR beta chains were sequenced in this cohort, and the absence of alpha or paired-chain data limited detectable features. Specific HLA alleles were associated with 16,951 TCR beta sequences at a false discovery rate of 0.05 in a later analysis. A cluster of highly shared sequence variants was judged likely to be a technical artifact of the sequencing pipeline. The earlier analysis of approximately 560 of the donors excluded over 15 rarely observed V segments, including chromosome 9 orphons, because counts were too low. In an earlier analysis of some 500 of the donors, most TCR beta V segments appeared in productive rearrangements about 90% or about 30% of the time, broadly matching IMGT annotations. Because some donors lacked HLA typing at each locus, the association tests relied only on the typed subset.

Libraries were built with the immunoSEQ multiplex PCR assay. A mixture of 60 forward primers for TCR Vbeta segments and 13 reverse primers for TCR Jbeta segments was used in the multiplex PCR. A multiplex PCR assay on genomic DNA amplified the CDR3 region of rearranged TCR beta genes. Amplified TCR beta libraries were sequenced as 87-base-pair reads on the Illumina HiSeq System. The authors processed their data as follows. A later analysis counted about 80 million unique TCR beta chains across the 666 repertoires, and some 11 million of these chains were shared by at least two donors. To remove PCR and sequencing errors, raw reads were error-corrected and collapsed into unique sequences using a nearest-neighbor algorithm that merged closely related sequences. Alignment of CDR3 sequences to IMGT reference sequences was used to assign V, D and J gene segments. For a sequence to be retained, a match of at least six nucleotides was required to both a V gene segment and a J gene segment. Rearrangements were classified as productive when the CDR3 lacked stop codons and remained in frame with V and J, and all other rearrangements were classified as non-productive. CDR3 was defined by IMGT convention, running from the second conserved V-encoded cysteine to the conserved J-encoded phenylalanine. Sequences without an unambiguous match to a single V gene segment were excluded from the earlier analysis of approximately 560 of the donors. An earlier analysis of around 600 of the donors classified V segments as functional when productive rearrangements were above 56.7% and as segregating when the standard deviation between donors was above 5%. A statistical classification framework was built for diagnosing cytomegalovirus status from the catalog of TCR beta chain sequences. In a later analysis, TCR nucleotide sequences were compared against IMGT/GENE-DB human TR gene sequences so that V and J genes could be assigned. Using the TCRdist pipeline, a later analysis assigned CDR3 sequences along with most-parsimonious VDJ recombination scenarios. In a later analysis, every TCR beta chain was defined by the combination of its CDR3 amino acid sequence and its V-gene family, and reads without a unique V-gene family were dropped. As a way to deal with suspected cross-contamination and a sequencing artifact, a later analysis dropped 500 to 700 nucleotide sequences that were highly shared and had low generation probability. For each public chain, a later analysis derived a clonal expansion index from normalized ranks of inferred template counts within each repertoire. In a later analysis, generation probabilities were computed with a VDJ recombination model fitted to out-of-frame rearrangements, and the resulting probabilities were checked against IGoR. In a later analysis, hypergeometric tests were used to score TCR-TCR, TCR-HLA and TCR-CMV co-occurrence, with a repertoire-size bias correction applied to TCR pairs. False discovery rates were estimated in a later analysis by permuting HLA or CMV assignments 20 times. In a later analysis, co-occurring TCRs were grouped using DBSCAN, with TCRdist sequence similarity added in when clustering inside HLA-allele-positive subsets. For co-occurrence clustering, repertoires with fewer than 30,000 or more than 120,000 public chains were excluded, along with several repertoires with anomalous nucleotide sharing. TCRdb holds this immuneACCESS table with in-frame rearrangements only. Some clones are missing; in checked studies, unresolved V genes explain under half, and the rest has no known cause. Clone size and the V and J calls come from that table; the DNA yielded D and trimming. This specimen's table enumerates around 60,000 clones. The top ten constitute more than 5% of the sample.

The V and J ends are trimmed by 5 bases and 4 bases, leaving 10 bases between them. CDR1 is given as MNHNY and CDR2 as SVGAGI, both from the germline V gene (reference sequence). Including the terminal cysteine and phenylalanine, the CDR3 comprises 13 residues. Just CDR3 DNA is preserved here, 39 bases in frame from base 1. The chain links TRBV6-6 with TRBJ2-3; the D gene is unclear. This receptor was taken from a man between 25 and 39 years old in good health and CMV-seropositive. Sequenced sample: PBMCs. The CDR3 region has the sequence CASSPSGPDTQYF. The DNA sequence is TGTGCCAGCAGTCCCTCAGGTCCAGATACGCAGTATTTT.